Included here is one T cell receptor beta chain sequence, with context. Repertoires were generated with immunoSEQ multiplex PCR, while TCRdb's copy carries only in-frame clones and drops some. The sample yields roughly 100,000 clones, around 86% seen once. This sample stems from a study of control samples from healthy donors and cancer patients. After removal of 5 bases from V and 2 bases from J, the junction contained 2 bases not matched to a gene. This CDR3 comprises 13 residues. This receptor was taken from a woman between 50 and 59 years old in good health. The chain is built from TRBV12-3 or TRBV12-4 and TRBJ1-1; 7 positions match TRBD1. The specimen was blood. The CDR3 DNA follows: TGTGCCAGCAGTGGACAGGTCAACACTGAAGCTTTCTTT. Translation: CASSGQVNTEAFF.